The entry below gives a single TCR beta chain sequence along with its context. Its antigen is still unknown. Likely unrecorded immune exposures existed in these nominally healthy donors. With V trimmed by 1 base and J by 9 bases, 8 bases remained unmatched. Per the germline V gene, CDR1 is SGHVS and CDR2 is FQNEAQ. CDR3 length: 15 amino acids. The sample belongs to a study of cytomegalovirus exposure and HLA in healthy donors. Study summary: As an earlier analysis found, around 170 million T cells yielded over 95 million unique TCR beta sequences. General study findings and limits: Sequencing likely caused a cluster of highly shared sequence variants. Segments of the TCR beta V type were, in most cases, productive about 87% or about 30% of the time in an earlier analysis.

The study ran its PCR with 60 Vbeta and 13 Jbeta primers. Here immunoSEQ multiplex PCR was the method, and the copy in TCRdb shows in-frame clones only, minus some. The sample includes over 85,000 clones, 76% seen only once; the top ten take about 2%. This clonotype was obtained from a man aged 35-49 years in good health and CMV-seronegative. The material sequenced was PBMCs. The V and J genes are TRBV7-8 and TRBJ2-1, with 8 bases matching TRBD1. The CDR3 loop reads CASSLETGVRAEQFF. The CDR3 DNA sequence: TGTGCCAGCAGCTTAGAGACAGGGGTAAGGGCTGAGCAGTTCTTC.